Shown below are 30 T cell receptor beta chains from a single sample sequenced in a study of cytomegalovirus exposure and HLA in healthy donors. PCR employed 60 Vbeta and 13 Jbeta primers. Generated by immunoSEQ multiplex PCR, the TCRdb table keeps only in-frame clones and is missing some. The sample contains 100,000 or so clones, approximately 80% of which appear only once. Sequencing was done on a sample of PBMCs. The receptors here all came from a male donor in good health and CMV-seronegative.

Only a few counts were recorded for this clone. The genes are TRBV10-3 and TRBJ2-2; D is uncertain. The CDR3 loop spans 12 amino acids. V gave up 7 bases and J gave up 5 bases, with 8 bases separating them. Germline V gives CDR1 ENHRY, CDR2 SYGVKD. This CDR3 is CAITRQTGELFF. In DNA, the CDR3 is TGTGCCATCACTCGACAAACCGGGGAGCTGTTTTTT.

This clone occurred once. The chain uses TRBV28 and TRBJ2-7; TRBD2 agrees at 7 bases. V lost 3 bases, J lost 6 bases, and 8 bases stayed unmatched. The germline V gene encodes CDR1 MDHEN and CDR2 SYDVKM. This CDR3 is built from 14 residues. The CDR3 DNA follows: TGTGCCAGCAGTTTTCGCGGGGGTGCTCCCGAGCAGTACTTC. It specifies CASSFRGGAPEQYF.

The J gene is TRBJ2-7, the V gene TRBV21-1; no DNA check was done on the table's D call, TRBD1. TRBV21-1 is designated a pseudogene. This CDR3 is built from 17 residues. The CDR3 is CASSKADRQDSLYEQYF. The CDR3 DNA is TGTGCCAGCAGCAAAGCCGATCGGCAGGATTCGCTCTACGAGCAGTACTTC.

This sequence joins TRBV4-1 and TRBJ2-7; 8 positions match TRBD1. The length of the CDR3 is 15 residues. The germline CDR1 and CDR2 sequences are MGHRA and YSYEKL. V lost 1 base and J lost 7; bases outside the gene matches: 9. CDR3 sequence: CASSQGLQGAGEQYF. Written as DNA, the CDR3 is TGCGCCAGCAGCCAAGGCCTCCAGGGGGCGGGGGAGCAGTACTTC.

This clone was seen once. V gene TRBV27 combines with J gene TRBJ2-7; no definite D call. From germline, CDR1 is MNHEY and CDR2 SMNVEV (reference sequence). The V gene lost 2 bases and the J gene lost 5 bases, with 10 bases spanning the gap. The CDR3 is made up of 13 amino acids. The CDR3 sequence: CASSLGPLNEQYF. The CDR3 coding sequence is TGTGCCAGCAGTTTAGGCCCCCTTAACGAGCAGTACTTC.

This sequence joins TRBV5-6 and TRBJ1-6, with 8 bases identical to TRBD1. V dropped 5 bases and J dropped 7; count of bases not matched to a gene: 8. CDR1 is SGHDT and CDR2 is YYEEEE in the germline V gene. The CDR3 contains 15 residues. The CDR3 reads CASSRTGGKNSPLHF. The CDR3 nucleotides are TGTGCCAGCAGTCGTACAGGGGGTAAGAATTCACCCCTCCACTTT.

This chain connects TRBV6-6 to TRBJ2-1; TRBD2 matches 7 bases. Germline-derived CDR1 and CDR2 are MNHNY and SVGAGI (reference sequence). The CDR3 sequence is 14 residues long. V shed 7 bases and J 3 bases; nucleotides not matched to a gene: 6. CDR3 sequence: CASTLAGLYNEQFF. The CDR3 DNA reads as TGTGCCAGCACCTTAGCGGGCCTCTACAATGAGCAGTTCTTC.

This chain links TRBV4-3 with TRBJ2-5, with D possibly being TRBD1 (6 bases). Between the trimmed V and J ends, which lost 5 bases and 5 bases, there was a span of 15 bases. CDR1 is LGHNA and CDR2 is YSLEER in the germline V gene. The CDR3 extends over 14 amino acids. The CDR3 reads CASSARQGSETQYF. Here the CDR3 DNA reads TGCGCCAGCAGCGCTCGGCAGGGGAGTGAGACCCAGTACTTC.

The chain uses TRBV27 and TRBJ2-7, with 11 bases aligning to TRBD2. The CDR3 is 16 residues long. Germline V gene sequence: CDR1 MNHEY, CDR2 SMNVEV (reference sequence). With V trimmed by 4 bases and J by 4 bases, 9 bases remained unmatched. The CDR3 DNA is TGTGCCAGCAGTTCCGTAGCGGGAGGGCCTGGGTACGAGCAGTACTTC. Its translation: CASSSVAGGPGYEQYF.

The CDR3 coding sequence is TGTGCCAGCAGCCAAGACAAGGACTATGGCTACACCTTC. Protein: CASSQDKDYGYTF. This chain links TRBV7-9 with TRBJ1-2; D is unclear. Looked up from germline, CDR1 is SEHNR and CDR2 is FQNEAQ (reference sequence). The germline V and J ends were trimmed by 5 bases and 3 bases, with 10 bases remaining between them. The CDR3 covers 13 residues.

This clone occurred a few times. CDR3 region: CASSLLGDYAHNEQFF. The CDR3 DNA is TGTGCCAGCAGCTTATTGGGTGACTACGCCCACAATGAGCAGTTCTTC. The chain is built from TRBV13 and TRBJ2-1; possibly TRBD2 for D (5 bases). The CDR3 is 16 amino acids. V dropped 2 bases and J dropped 5 bases, with 16 bases sitting between them. CDR1 and CDR2 (germline): PRHDT, FYEKMQ (reference sequence).

The chain links TRBV23-1 to TRBJ2-6; D might be TRBD1 (6 bases). TRBV23-1 is filed as an ORF, its function uncertain. The CDR3 sequence is 19 residues long. The ends were cut back, 5 bases at V and 0 bases at J, with 20 bases in the middle. CDR3 in amino acids: CASSYPRDKAISGANVLTF. The CDR3, as DNA: TGCGCCAGCAGTTATCCCCGGGACAAAGCAATCTCTGGGGCCAACGTCCTGACTTTC.

A note on this clone: Its ends do not fully match the called genes, so a read error is possible. The chain combines TRBV7-9 with TRBJ2-7, with D uncertain. The CDR3 covers 12 residues. CDR1 and CDR2 from the germline V gene are SEHNR and FQNEAQ (reference sequence). CDR3 sequence: CSSSLDMDEQYF. CDR3 nucleotide sequence: TGTTCCAGCAGCTTAGACATGGACGAGCAGTACTTC.

This clone was observed a handful of times. The chain is built from TRBV7-2 and TRBJ2-1; 10 bases line up with TRBD2. The CDR3 is 16 residues long. V shed 2 bases, J shed 1 base, and the junction held 2 bases outside the gene matches. Looked up from germline, CDR1 is SGHTA and CDR2 is FQGNSA. The CDR3 nucleotides read TGTGCCAGCAGCTTATTAGCGGGAGGTTCCTACAATGAGCAGTTCTTC. Its translation is CASSLLAGGSYNEQFF.

The J gene is TRBJ2-5, the V gene TRBV5-6, with TRBD2 matching over 7 bases. The J call may be wrong; the DNA end is better matched by TRBJ2-7. The CDR3 has 14 amino acids. CDR1 and CDR2 from the germline V gene are SGHDT and YYEEEE. The CDR3 coding sequence is TGTGCCAGCAGCTTGGTATCGGGGGGATACGAGCAGTACTTC. Its protein is CASSLVSGGYEQYF.

V and J are TRBV7-9 and TRBJ1-1; D might be TRBD1 (6 bases). The V gene lost 5 bases and the J gene lost 0 bases, with 13 bases spanning the gap. The germline V gene has CDR1 SEHNR and CDR2 FQNEAQ (reference sequence). The CDR3 extends over 15 amino acids. CDR3 in amino acids: CASSTARGMNTEAFF. The CDR3 region has the DNA TGTGCCAGCAGCACTGCCAGGGGAATGAACACTGAAGCTTTCTTT.

This clone was counted only a few times. The chain carries TRBV7-9 and TRBJ2-7, with TRBD2 matching over 13 bases. The CDR3 spans 15 residues. Germline assignment: CDR1 SEHNR and CDR2 FQNEAQ (reference sequence). Losses at the gene ends were 0 bases for V and 6 bases for J; bases not matched to a gene: 2. In DNA form, the CDR3 reads TGTGCCAGCAGCTTAGCACTAGCGGGAGGGACCGAGCAGTACTTC. Encoded protein: CASSLALAGGTEQYF.

The gene calls are TRBV19 and TRBJ1-1, with D uncertain. CDR3 length: 12 residues. The germline V gene encodes CDR1 LNHDA and CDR2 SQIVND (reference sequence). V lost 7 bases to trimming and J lost 4 bases, with 10 bases between them. The CDR3 bases are TGTGCCAGTATGGAGTCCCCCACTGAAGCTTTCTTT. It translates to CASMESPTEAFF. Using reference TRBV19 and TRBJ1-1 for the parts outside the CDR3, the full variable domain is DGGITQSPKYLFRKEGQNVTLSCEQNLNHDAMYWYRQDPGQGLRLIYYSQIVNDFQKGDIAEGYSVSREKKESFPLTVTSAQKNPTAFYLCASMESPTEAFFGQGTRLTVV.

This clone was seen just once. This sequence joins TRBV28 and TRBJ2-7; TRBD1 might be the D (6 bases). With 5 bases removed from V and 2 bases from J, the gap between germline ends came to 13 bases. The CDR3 loop spans 14 amino acids. CDR1 is MDHEN and CDR2 is SYDVKM in the germline V gene. The CDR3 sequence: CASSLRNRAYEQYF. The CDR3, as DNA: TGTGCCAGCAGTCTCCGGAACAGGGCCTACGAGCAGTACTTC. Drawing the rest from reference TRBV28 and TRBJ2-7, the complete variable domain is DVKVTQSSRYLVKRTGEKVFLECVQDMDHENMFWYRQDPGLGLRLIYFSYDVKMKEKGDIPEGYSVSREKKERFSLILESASTNQTSMYLCASSLRNRAYEQYFGPGTRLTVT.

The chain joins TRBV4-3 to TRBJ2-7; 10 bases line up with TRBD2. CDR3 length: 13 amino acids. CDR1 LGHNA and CDR2 YSLEER come from the germline V gene. The V gene end was trimmed by 3 bases and the J gene end by 5 bases; junction bases not matched to a gene: 1. CDR3 nucleotides: TGCGCCAGCAGCCACGGGACTAGCGACGAGCAGTACTTC. Protein sequence: CASSHGTSDEQYF.

V gene TRBV5-4 combines with J gene TRBJ2-7; D is perhaps TRBD1 (6 bases). The CDR3 spans 14 residues. The V and J ends lost 2 bases and 6 bases respectively, with 15 bases between them. The germline V gene has CDR1 SGHNT and CDR2 YYREEE (reference sequence). The DNA for the CDR3 is TGTGCCAGCAGCTTCGAAATGGGGGCCTCCGAGCAGTACTTC. Protein sequence: CASSFEMGASEQYF.

The rearrangement joins TRBV7-9 to TRBJ2-3; a weak D match, TRBD2 (5 bases). V was pared by 5 bases and J by 6 bases, with 12 bases between. The CDR3 runs 13 residues. Germline loops: CDR1 SEHNR, CDR2 FQNEAQ (reference sequence). This CDR3 reads CASSVGEVDTQYF. CDR3 DNA: TGTGCCAGCAGCGTGGGAGAGGTTGATACGCAGTATTTT.

The chain combines TRBV19 with TRBJ1-3; TRBD1 matches 7 bases. V gave up 6 bases and J gave up 8 bases; unmatched junction bases: 4. Germline CDR1 LNHDA, CDR2 SQIVND (reference sequence). The CDR3 consists of 12 residues. CDR3: CASRGQLDTIYF. CDR3 DNA: TGTGCCAGTAGGGGACAGTTAGACACCATATATTTT.

For this clone: One end of the junction varies from germline; a read error may be responsible. Distinct nucleotide sequences in the sample also encode this CDR3. This chain uses TRBV19 with TRBJ2-2, with unresolved D. The germline gives CDR1 LNHDA, CDR2 SQIVND (reference sequence). This CDR3 region has 13 residues. The CDR3: CASTQAKTGELFF. The CDR3 nucleotides are TGTGCCAGCACTCAGGCGAAAACCGGGGAGCTGTTTTTT.

The chain is built from TRBV15 and TRBJ2-7, with TRBD2 as a possible D gene (6 bases). Trimming removed 4 bases from V and 6 bases from J, with 16 bases in between. The CDR3 has 14 amino acids. Germline assignment: CDR1 LNHNV and CDR2 YYDKDF (reference sequence). The CDR3 region is CATSMGGSLFEQYF. CDR3 nucleotides: TGTGCCACCAGCATGGGGGGTTCTTTGTTCGAGCAGTACTTC.

This chain connects TRBV25-1 to TRBJ1-2, with D perhaps TRBD1 (5 bases). The germline V gene encodes CDR1 MGHDK and CDR2 SYGVNS. V was trimmed by 2 bases and J by 4 bases, leaving 11 bases between them. The CDR3 totals 14 residues. CDR3 bases: TGTGCCAGCAGTGAACCCGGCAGGGTCTATGGCTACACCTTC. Protein sequence: CASSEPGRVYGYTF.

The rearrangement uses TRBV25-1 and TRBJ2-1, with D tentatively TRBD2 (5 bases). CDR3 size: 14 residues. Between the trimmed V and J ends, which lost 3 bases and 5 bases, there was a span of 11 bases. CDR1 is MGHDK and CDR2 is SYGVNS in the germline V gene. CDR3 sequence: CASSEAEANNEQFF. The CDR3 coding sequence is TGTGCCAGCAGTGAGGCGGAGGCCAACAATGAGCAGTTCTTC.

This chain uses TRBV2 with TRBJ2-1, with 8 bases that match TRBD1. Germline CDR1 reads SNHLY; CDR2 reads FYNNEI. This CDR3 region has 14 residues. With V trimmed by 8 bases and J by 5 bases, 8 bases remained unmatched. The CDR3 DNA reads as TGTGCCAGCCGGTTCGGGACAGGAAACAATGAGCAGTTCTTC. It specifies CASRFGTGNNEQFF.

The chain couples TRBV6-6 to TRBJ1-2, with TRBD1 as a possible D gene (6 bases). This CDR3 is built from 12 residues. Trimming removed 4 bases from V and 5 bases from J, with 8 bases in between. CDR1 and CDR2 from the germline V gene are MNHNY and SVGAGI (reference sequence). In DNA, the CDR3 is TGTGCCAGCAGTTCTCAGGGGTATGGCTACACCTTC. It encodes CASSSQGYGYTF.

The chain carries TRBV7-6 and TRBJ1-2, with D unresolved. Between the trimmed V and J ends, which lost 8 bases and 2 bases, there was a span of 6 bases. The germline V gene encodes CDR1 SGHVS and CDR2 FNYEAQ. CDR3 length: 11 residues. DNA of the CDR3: TGTGCCAGCGGCAACAACTATGGCTACACCTTC. Translation: CASGNNYGYTF.